The 22 T cell receptor beta chains below were found in one sample sequenced in a study of T cells after yellow fever vaccination. TCRdb re-derived calls from the 5' RACE reads in MiXCR, one entry per CDR3 protein. The sample has over 150,000 distinct CDR3 sequences; 6.2% are singletons. The sample was CD4+ T cells sorted from PBMCs, taken on the day of the first yellow fever vaccination. All receptors come from a man aged 18 to 29 who received the YFV17D yellow fever vaccine.

The chain uses TRBV24-1 and TRBJ1-2; TRBD1 matches at 8 bases. CDR1 is KGHDR, CDR2 SFDVKD, per germline. V lost 4 bases and J lost 8; bases outside the gene matches: 11. This CDR3 comprises 15 residues. CDR3 loop: CATSDPAGGRDGYTF. DNA for the CDR3: TGTGCCACCAGTGACCCGGCAGGGGGCCGGGACGGCTACACCTTC.

This clonotype has more than one count but fewer than ten. The chain recombines TRBV19 with TRBJ1-2; D is unclear. The V end was cut by 5 bases, the J end by 0 bases, with 13 bases between. The CDR3 has 15 residues. The germline gives CDR1 LNHDA, CDR2 SQIVND (reference sequence). This chain's CDR3 is CASSASGEANYGYTF. In nucleotides, the CDR3 is TGTGCCAGTAGTGCCTCCGGGGAAGCTAACTATGGCTACACCTTC.

This clonotype was detected a few times. The chain is built from TRBV12-5 and TRBJ2-1; 10 nucleotides line up with TRBD2. J was trimmed by 4 bases and V by 1 base; bases with no gene match: 10. Germline-derived CDR1 and CDR2 are LGHNT and FRNRAP. There are 18 residues in the CDR3. CDR3 residues: CASGLDVGGTSAYNEQFF. DNA of the CDR3: TGTGCTAGTGGTTTGGATGTTGGAGGGACTAGCGCTTACAATGAGCAGTTCTTC.

In this sample, this clonotype turned up many times. This sequence joins TRBV5-1 and TRBJ2-5; 9 bases are shared with TRBD2. This CDR3 contains 16 residues. Germline V gene sequence: CDR1 SGHRS, CDR2 YFSETQ. J lost 4 bases, V lost 1 base, and 8 bases had no gene match. The CDR3 protein is CASSLNAGGDGETQYF. The DNA of the CDR3 is TGCGCCAGCAGCTTGAACGCGGGGGGGGACGGAGAGACCCAGTACTTC. Based on the CDR3 plus reference TRBV5-1 and TRBJ2-5, the full variable domain is KAGVTQTPRYLIKTRGQQVTLSCSPISGHRSVSWYQQTPGQGLQFLFEYFSETQRNKGNFPGRFSGRQFSNSRSEMNVSTLELGDSALYLCASSLNAGGDGETQYFGPGTRLLVL.

The table lists this clonotype with many counts. The V and J genes are TRBV30 and TRBJ1-2; possible D gene TRBD1, 6 bases. The germline gives CDR1 GTSNPN, CDR2 SVGIG (reference sequence). Deletions cut 0 bases from V and 5 bases from J, with 10 bases between. The CDR3 has 13 residues. The CDR3 reads CAWSVQGIYGYTF. The CDR3, as DNA: TGTGCCTGGAGTGTACAGGGAATATATGGCTACACCTTC. The full variable domain, in which reference TRBV30 and TRBJ1-2 provide the parts outside the CDR3, is SQTIHQWPATLVQPVGSPLSLECTVEGTSNPNLYWYRQAAGRGLQLLFYSVGIGQISSEVPQNLSASRPQDRQFILSSKKLLLSDSGFYLCAWSVQGIYGYTFGSGTRLTVV.

This clonotype was observed many times. As DNA, the CDR3 is TGTGCCAGCAGCCAACGGGGGATCCAAGAGACCCAGTACTTC. Residues: CASSQRGIQETQYF. This chain joins TRBV3-1 and TRBJ2-5; D perhaps matches TRBD2 (6 bases). V lost 2 bases and J lost 1, with 8 bases in between. This CDR3 has 14 residues. The germline V gene has CDR1 LGHDT and CDR2 YNNKEL (reference sequence).

This clonotype has more than one count but fewer than ten. CDR3 loop: CASSPQGLPQPQHF. The CDR3 nucleotides are TGTGCCAGCAGCCCCCAGGGGCTCCCTCAGCCCCAGCATTTT. The chain is built from TRBV4-2 and TRBJ1-5; the D gene is possibly TRBD1 (6 bases). Per the germline V gene, CDR1 is LGHNA and CDR2 is YNFKEQ. The CDR3 has 14 residues. Trimming shortened V by 4 bases and J by 6 bases, and 13 bases separated the two germline ends.

In DNA form, the CDR3 reads TGTGCCAGCAGCCTTGGAAGGCAGGGGATCTATAATTCACCCCTCCACTTT. Amino acid sequence: CASSLGRQGIYNSPLHF. The gene calls are TRBV4-2 and TRBJ1-6; maybe TRBD1 (6 bases). CDR1 and CDR2 (germline): LGHNA, YNFKEQ. CDR3 length: 17 amino acids. The V gene lost 4 bases and the J gene lost 3 bases, with 16 bases spanning the gap.

The J gene is TRBJ2-3, the V gene TRBV11-2; 9 positions match TRBD1. Trimming took 7 bases from V and 5 from J; bases not matched to a gene: 13. The CDR3 contains 16 residues. CDR1 is SGHAT, CDR2 FQNNGV, per germline. The CDR3 reads CASIHPGTGIRDTQYF. CDR3 sequence (DNA): TGTGCCAGCATACATCCCGGGACAGGGATACGAGATACGCAGTATTTT. The full variable domain, rest sourced from reference TRBV11-2 and TRBJ2-3, is EAGVAQSPRYKIIEKRQSVAFWCNPISGHATLYWYQQILGQGPKLLIQFQNNGVVDDSQLPKDRFSAERLKGVDSTLKIQPAKLEDSAVYLCASIHPGTGIRDTQYFGPGTRLTVL.

This clonotype was recorded a few times. The chain uses TRBV7-2 and TRBJ2-5, with no clear D. The CDR3 is made up of 15 amino acids. Germline V gene data show CDR1 as SGHTA and CDR2 as FQGNSA. V shed 1 base and J shed 2 bases, with 11 bases lying between them. The CDR3 protein is CASSLVRSQQETQYF. CDR3 in DNA: TGTGCCAGCAGCTTAGTACGTTCGCAGCAAGAGACCCAGTACTTC.

This clonotype was found many times. The chain couples TRBV6-2 or TRBV6-3 to TRBJ2-5; D is unclear. V was cut by 5 bases and J by 7 bases, with 11 bases left in between. CDR1 MNHEY and CDR2 SVGEGT come from the germline V gene. CDR3 length: 12 amino acids. CDR3 nucleotides: TGTGCCAGCAGTCCTGACTCGGTGACCCAGTACTTC. This translates into CASSPDSVTQYF.

V is TRBV18 and J is TRBJ1-5, with D possibly matching TRBD1 (5 bases). The CDR3 covers 14 residues. Germline assignment: CDR1 KGHSH and CDR2 LQKENI. V shed 3 bases and J shed 5 bases, with 11 bases lying between them. Written as DNA, the CDR3 is TGTGCCAGCTCACCCTCAGGGTTCGATCAGCCCCAGCATTTT. This gives the protein CASSPSGFDQPQHF.

Only a few counts were recorded for this clonotype. This sequence joins TRBV7-3 and TRBJ2-5; D not resolved. The CDR3 has 14 residues. Trimming took 1 base from V and 3 from J, leaving 9 bases between them. Germline V gene data show CDR1 as SGHTA and CDR2 as FQGTGA. The chain's CDR3 is CASSLRSGEETQYF. CDR3 bases: TGTGCCAGCAGCTTAAGATCTGGGGAAGAGACCCAGTACTTC.

At least ten counts were recorded for this clonotype. A junction end diverges from the germline sequence, so it may reflect a read error. This chain joins TRBV3-1 and TRBJ2-1, with 7 nucleotides matching TRBD2. CDR1 LGHDT and CDR2 YNNKEL come from the germline V gene (reference sequence). The CDR3 spans 14 residues. CDR3 loop: CASSLTASGDEKFF. The CDR3 DNA reads TGTGCCAGCAGCTTGACAGCTAGCGGTGATGAGAAGTTCTTC.

Ten or more counts support this clonotype. CDR3: CASSPGPETNTGELFF. Here the CDR3 DNA reads TGCGCCAGCAGCCCGGGGCCAGAGACAAACACCGGGGAGCTGTTTTTT. The chain links TRBV5-1 to TRBJ2-2; the D call may be TRBD1 or TRBD2 (5 bases each). Trimming removed 4 bases from V and 2 bases from J, with 15 bases in between. Germline assignment: CDR1 SGHRS and CDR2 YFSETQ. The CDR3 spans 16 residues.

Many counts were recorded for this clonotype. The V and J genes are TRBV5-1 and TRBJ2-3, with 15 bases lining up with TRBD2. V was pared by 4 bases and J by 3 bases, with 3 bases of the junction left unmatched. Germline V lookup: CDR1 SGHRS, CDR2 YFSETQ. The CDR3 has 16 amino acids. CDR3 sequence reads: CASSGTSGGLTDTQYF. The CDR3 DNA reads TGCGCCAGCAGCGGGACTAGCGGGGGGCTAACAGATACGCAGTATTTT.

This clonotype was recorded a few times. The chain has TRBV9 and TRBJ1-2; the match to TRBD1 covers 8 bases. Losses at the gene ends were 0 bases for V and 6 bases for J; bases not matched to a gene: 7. The CDR3 extends over 15 amino acids. The germline gives CDR1 SGDLS, CDR2 YYNGEE. The CDR3 nucleotides are TGTGCCAGCAGCGTAGACCCGACAGGGGTTGATGGCTACACCTTC. Translated: CASSVDPTGVDGYTF.

In this sample, this clonotype turned up many times. The rearrangement links TRBV5-1 to TRBJ2-3; no reliable D call. CDR1 SGHRS and CDR2 YFSETQ come from the germline V gene. Trimming removed 4 bases at V and 0 bases at J, with 12 bases between. This CDR3 has 15 residues. CDR3 region: CASSHDTPSTDTQYF. DNA for the CDR3: TGCGCCAGCAGCCATGACACCCCTAGCACAGATACGCAGTATTTT.

The table lists this clonotype with many counts. The rearrangement uses TRBV3-1 and TRBJ2-5; no reliable D call. Germline V CDR1 and CDR2: LGHDT, YNNKEL (reference sequence). The CDR3 loop spans 12 amino acids. V was shortened by 3 bases and J by 7 bases, with 9 bases between the two germline ends. In nucleotides, the CDR3 is TGTGCCAGCAGCCACGAGTCGAGGACCCAGTACTTC. This sequence encodes CASSHESRTQYF.

The chain joins TRBV6-5 to TRBJ1-2; D is unresolved. V gave up 2 bases and J gave up 6 bases, with 13 bases separating them. The length of the CDR3 is 14 residues. Germline V gene sequence: CDR1 MNHEY, CDR2 SVGAGI. CDR3 coding DNA: TGTGCCAGCAGTTACGGCGTCCTGCATGATGGCTACACCTTC. This codes for CASSYGVLHDGYTF.

In its sample, this clonotype was seen many times. V gene TRBV21-1 combines with J gene TRBJ2-7; the table's D gene call, TRBD1, was not cross checked with the DNA. TRBV21-1 is a documented pseudogene. The CDR3 sequence is 15 residues long. CDR3 nucleotide sequence: TGTGCCAGCAGCAAAGGGAGGACAGCCATTGTGGAGCAGTACGTC. Encoded protein: CASSKGRTAIVEQYV.

In its sample, this clonotype was seen many times. The V call is TRBV7-6, the J call TRBJ2-2; D gene ambiguous. V shed 6 bases and J shed 8 bases, with 13 bases lying between them. The CDR3 has 13 amino acids. Per the germline V gene, CDR1 is SGHVS and CDR2 is FNYEAQ. CDR3 region: CASSPPRKGELFF. CDR3 nucleotide sequence: TGTGCCAGCAGTCCACCGCGAAAAGGGGAGCTGTTTTTT.